Listed here are 5 T cell receptor beta chains from one sample, sequenced in a study of regulatory T cells in long-lasting Graves disease (dated by TCRdb to 2020 to 2023). Interpreted using the paper, the time point label stands for: newly diagnosed GD, antithyroid drugs for less than 3 months. For both TCR sequencing and RNA sequencing, RNA was extracted from PBMCs using TRIzol. The protocol used for the library was multiplex PCR. These reads were obtained on an Illumina HiSeq 4000. TCR beta libraries were built with iRepertoire HTBI primers and Arm-PCR amplification of CDR3 regions. The raw public data were reprocessed by TCRdb itself: fastp quality trimming at Q25, MiXCR clonotype calling, in-frame beta chains only. Every CDR3 protein is listed once, alongside the most common genes and DNA of its rows. This sample comprises about 330,000 distinct CDR3 sequences, roughly 16% of them detected only once. Clones ranked in the top ten supply 20% to 25% of the sample.

A further study also used this sample, focusing on T cells in Graves' hyperthyroidism and ophthalmopathy.

The specimen was peripheral blood mononuclear cells (PBMCs), collected at new diagnosis, from a patient treated with antithyroid drugs. These receptors were collected from a woman aged 18-35 years with Graves disease. Donor details come from another sample of the same person, matched by shared clones.

This clonotype has at least ten counts. The chain employs TRBV12-3 or TRBV12-4 and TRBJ2-5; possibly TRBD1 for D (6 bases). Between the trimmed V and J ends, which lost 1 base and 1 base, there was a span of 7 bases. CDR3 size: 14 residues. CDR3 DNA sequence: TGTGCCAGCAGTTTAGGGACAGTCCAAGAGACCCAGTACTTC. Amino acids: CASSLGTVQETQYF.

The table lists this clonotype with many counts. The chain couples TRBV2 to TRBJ1-5; D is undetermined. Germline assignment: CDR1 SNHLY and CDR2 FYNNEI. This CDR3 is built from 16 residues. V lost 5 bases, J lost 2 bases, and 16 bases lay in between. Here the CDR3 reads CASSPLRRQGNQPQHF. The CDR3 region has the DNA TGTGCCAGCAGTCCCCTCAGGAGGCAGGGCAATCAGCCCCAGCATTTT.

A few counts support this clonotype. At one end the junction does not follow the germline gene, possibly because of a read error. The chain links TRBV4-1 to TRBJ2-5; a weak D match, TRBD2 (5 bases). The CDR3 covers 16 residues. Germline V lookup: CDR1 MGHRA, CDR2 YSYEKL. CDR3 in DNA: TGCGCCCGCAGCCAAGGAGGTGGGAGTGGTTTTGAGACCCAGTACTTC. Its translation is CARSQGGGSGFETQYF.

A note on this clonotype: A much larger clone differs by one base, so this may be a read error. This rearrangement joins TRBV5-1 to TRBJ2-2; the D call may be TRBD1 or TRBD2 (6 bases each). This CDR3 region has 16 residues. Germline CDR1 SGHRS, CDR2 YFSETQ. The CDR3 reads CASSGGGLAFAGGLFF. The CDR3 region has the DNA TGCGCCAGCAGCGGGGGCGGGCTAGCCTTCGCCGGGGGGCTGTTTTTT.

This clonotype was counted at least ten times. V gene TRBV12-3 or TRBV12-4 combines with J gene TRBJ2-1; 10 nucleotides line up with TRBD2. This CDR3 is built from 17 residues. V trimming: 6 bases; J trimming: 0 bases; junction bases outside the gene matches: 8. In DNA, the CDR3 is TGTGCCAGCAGCCCAACTAGCGGGGTGAGCTCCTACAATGAGCAGTTCTTC. As protein: CASSPTSGVSSYNEQFF.